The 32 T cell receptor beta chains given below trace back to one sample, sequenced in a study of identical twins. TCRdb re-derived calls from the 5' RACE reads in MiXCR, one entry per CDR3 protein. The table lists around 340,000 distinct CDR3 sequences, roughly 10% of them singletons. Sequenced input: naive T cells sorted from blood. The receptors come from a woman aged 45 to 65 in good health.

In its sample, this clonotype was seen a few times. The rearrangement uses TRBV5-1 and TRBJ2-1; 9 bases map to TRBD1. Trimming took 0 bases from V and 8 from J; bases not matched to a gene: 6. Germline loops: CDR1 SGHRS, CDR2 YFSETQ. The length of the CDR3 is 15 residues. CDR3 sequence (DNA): TGCGCCAGCAGCTTGGCCCCGGGACAGGGACATGAGCAGTTCTTC. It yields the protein CASSLAPGQGHEQFF.

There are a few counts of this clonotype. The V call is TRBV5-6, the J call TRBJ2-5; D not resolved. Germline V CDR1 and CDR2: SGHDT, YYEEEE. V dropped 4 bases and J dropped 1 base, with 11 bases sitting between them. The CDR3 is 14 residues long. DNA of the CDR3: TGTGCCAGCAGCGTTCCCCCACCCCAAGAGACCCAGTACTTC. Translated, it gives CASSVPPPQETQYF.

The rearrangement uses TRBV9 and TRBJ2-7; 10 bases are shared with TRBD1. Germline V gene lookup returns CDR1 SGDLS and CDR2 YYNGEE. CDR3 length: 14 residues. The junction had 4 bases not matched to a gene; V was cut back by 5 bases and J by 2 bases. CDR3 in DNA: TGTGCCAGCAGTCACGGACAGGGGGCCTACGAGCAGTACTTC. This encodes CASSHGQGAYEQYF.

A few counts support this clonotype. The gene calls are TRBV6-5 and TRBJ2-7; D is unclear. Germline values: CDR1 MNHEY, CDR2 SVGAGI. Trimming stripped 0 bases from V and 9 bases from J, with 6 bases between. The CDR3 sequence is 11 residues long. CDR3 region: CASSYSKRQYF. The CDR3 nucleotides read TGTGCCAGCAGTTACTCGAAAAGGCAGTACTTC.

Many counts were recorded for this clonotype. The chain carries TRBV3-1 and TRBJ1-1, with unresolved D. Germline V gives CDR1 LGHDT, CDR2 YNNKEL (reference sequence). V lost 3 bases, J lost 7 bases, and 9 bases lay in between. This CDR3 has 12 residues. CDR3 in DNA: TGTGCCAGCAGCCATTCATCGAATGAAGCTTTCTTT. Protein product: CASSHSSNEAFF.

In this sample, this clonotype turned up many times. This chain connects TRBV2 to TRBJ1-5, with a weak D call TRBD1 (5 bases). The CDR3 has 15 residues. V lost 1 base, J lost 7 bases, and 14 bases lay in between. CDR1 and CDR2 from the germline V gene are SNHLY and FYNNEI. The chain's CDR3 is CASSEGASGFQPQHF. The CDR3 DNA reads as TGTGCCAGCAGTGAAGGGGCGTCAGGGTTCCAGCCCCAGCATTTT.

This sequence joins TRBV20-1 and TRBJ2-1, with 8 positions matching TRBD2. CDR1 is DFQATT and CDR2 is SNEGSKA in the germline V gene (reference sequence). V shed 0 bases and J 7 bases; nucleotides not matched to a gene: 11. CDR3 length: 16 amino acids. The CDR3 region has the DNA TGCAGTGCTAGAGATCTGAACGGGAGGGCCCTGAATGAGCAGTTCTTC. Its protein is CSARDLNGRALNEQFF.

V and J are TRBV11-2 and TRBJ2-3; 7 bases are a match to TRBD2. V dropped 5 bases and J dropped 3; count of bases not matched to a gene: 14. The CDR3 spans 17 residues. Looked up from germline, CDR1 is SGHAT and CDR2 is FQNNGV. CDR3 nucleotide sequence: TGTGCCAGCAGCACGATCCTGGGCGGACTAGGGACAGATACGCAGTATTTT. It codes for CASSTILGGLGTDTQYF.

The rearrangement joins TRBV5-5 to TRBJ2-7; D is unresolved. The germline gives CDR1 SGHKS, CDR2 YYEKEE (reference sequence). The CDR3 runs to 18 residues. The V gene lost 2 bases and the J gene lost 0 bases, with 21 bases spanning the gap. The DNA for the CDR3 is TGTGCCAGCAGCTTTTTAATATCCGTCGACCTGGGCTCCTACGAGCAGTACGTC. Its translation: CASSFLISVDLGSYEQYV.

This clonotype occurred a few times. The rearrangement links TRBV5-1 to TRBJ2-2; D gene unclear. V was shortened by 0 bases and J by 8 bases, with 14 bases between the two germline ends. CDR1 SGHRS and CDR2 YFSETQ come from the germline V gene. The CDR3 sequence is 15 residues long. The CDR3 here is CASSLGVPQAGELFF. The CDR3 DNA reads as TGCGCCAGCAGCTTGGGTGTACCCCAAGCGGGGGAGCTGTTTTTT.

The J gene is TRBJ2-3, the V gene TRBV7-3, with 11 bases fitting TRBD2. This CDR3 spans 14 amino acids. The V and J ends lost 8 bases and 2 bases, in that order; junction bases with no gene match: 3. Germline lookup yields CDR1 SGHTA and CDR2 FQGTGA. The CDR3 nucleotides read TGTGCCAGCGGGACTAGCGGAATCACAGATACGCAGTATTTT. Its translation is CASGTSGITDTQYF.

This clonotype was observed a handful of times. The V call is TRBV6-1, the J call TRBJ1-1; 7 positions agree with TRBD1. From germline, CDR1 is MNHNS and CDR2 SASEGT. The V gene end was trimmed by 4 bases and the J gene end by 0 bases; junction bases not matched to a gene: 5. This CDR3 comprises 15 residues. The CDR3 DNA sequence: TGTGCCAGCAGTGTGTACACAGGGGTGAACACTGAAGCTTTCTTT. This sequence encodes CASSVYTGVNTEAFF.

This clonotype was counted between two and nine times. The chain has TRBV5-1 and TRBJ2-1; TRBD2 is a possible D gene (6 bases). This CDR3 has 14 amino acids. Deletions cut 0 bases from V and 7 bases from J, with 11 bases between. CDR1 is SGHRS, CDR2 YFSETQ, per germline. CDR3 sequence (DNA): TGCGCCAGCAGCTTGGTCATGGGGGGTAATGAGCAGTTCTTC. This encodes CASSLVMGGNEQFF. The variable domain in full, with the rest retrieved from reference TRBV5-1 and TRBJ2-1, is KAGVTQTPRYLIKTRGQQVTLSCSPISGHRSVSWYQQTPGQGLQFLFEYFSETQRNKGNFPGRFSGRQFSNSRSEMNVSTLELGDSALYLCASSLVMGGNEQFFGPGTRLTVL.

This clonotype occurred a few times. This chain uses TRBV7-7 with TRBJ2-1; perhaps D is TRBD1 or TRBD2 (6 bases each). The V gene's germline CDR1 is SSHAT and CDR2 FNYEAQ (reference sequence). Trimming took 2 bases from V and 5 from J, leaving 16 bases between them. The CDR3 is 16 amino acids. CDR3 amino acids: CASSLKVRGDHNEQFF. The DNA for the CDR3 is TGTGCCAGCAGCTTAAAGGTTAGGGGGGATCACAATGAGCAGTTCTTC.

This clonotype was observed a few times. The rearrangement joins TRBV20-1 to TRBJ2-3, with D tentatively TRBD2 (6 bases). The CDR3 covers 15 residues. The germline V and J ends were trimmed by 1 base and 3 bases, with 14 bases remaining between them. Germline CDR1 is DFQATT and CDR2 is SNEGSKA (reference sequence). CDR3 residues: CSARGREDETDTQYF. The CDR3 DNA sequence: TGCAGTGCTAGAGGCAGGGAGGACGAAACAGATACGCAGTATTTT.

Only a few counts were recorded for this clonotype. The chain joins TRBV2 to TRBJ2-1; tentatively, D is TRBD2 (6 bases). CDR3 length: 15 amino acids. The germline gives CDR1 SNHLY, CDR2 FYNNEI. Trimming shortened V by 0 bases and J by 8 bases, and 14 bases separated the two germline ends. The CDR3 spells CASSEAQAGGDEQFF. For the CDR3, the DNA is TGTGCCAGCAGTGAAGCGCAGGCAGGCGGGGATGAGCAGTTCTTC.

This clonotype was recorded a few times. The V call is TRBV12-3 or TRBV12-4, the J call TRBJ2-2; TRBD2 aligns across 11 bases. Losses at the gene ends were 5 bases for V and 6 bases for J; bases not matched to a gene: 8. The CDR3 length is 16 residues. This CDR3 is CASSTLAGGPAGELFF. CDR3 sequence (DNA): TGTGCCAGCAGTACATTAGCGGGAGGGCCGGCCGGGGAGCTGTTTTTT.

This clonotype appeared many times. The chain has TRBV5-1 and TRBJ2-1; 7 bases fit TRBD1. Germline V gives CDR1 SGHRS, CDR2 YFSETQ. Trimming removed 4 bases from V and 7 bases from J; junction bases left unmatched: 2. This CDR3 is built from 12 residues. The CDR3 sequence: CASSAGGNEQFF. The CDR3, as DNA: TGCGCCAGCAGCGCAGGGGGAAATGAGCAGTTCTTC.

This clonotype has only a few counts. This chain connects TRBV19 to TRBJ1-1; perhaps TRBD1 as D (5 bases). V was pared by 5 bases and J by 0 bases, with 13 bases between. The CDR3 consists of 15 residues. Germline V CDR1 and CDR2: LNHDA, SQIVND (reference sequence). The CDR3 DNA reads TGTGCCAGTAGTCCGCGCCGACAGTTGAACACTGAAGCTTTCTTT. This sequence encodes CASSPRRQLNTEAFF.

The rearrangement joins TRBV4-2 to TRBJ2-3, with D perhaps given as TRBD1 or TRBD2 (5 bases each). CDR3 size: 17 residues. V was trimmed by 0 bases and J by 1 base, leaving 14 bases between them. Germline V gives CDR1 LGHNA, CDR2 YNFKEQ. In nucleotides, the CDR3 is TGTGCCAGCAGCCAAGATATGGGGGAGAGTGGCACAGATACGCAGTATTTT. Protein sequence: CASSQDMGESGTDTQYF.

The CDR3 region is CASSKGGYQETQYF. CDR3 coding DNA: TGTGCCAGCTCCAAGGGAGGGTACCAAGAGACCCAGTACTTC. The J gene is TRBJ2-5, the V gene TRBV21-1; TRBD2 is taken as the D call from the table, unchecked against the DNA. TRBV21-1 is a recognized pseudogene. The CDR3 covers 14 residues.

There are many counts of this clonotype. The CDR3 is CASSLAFTDTQYF. CDR3 DNA sequence: TGTGCCAGCAGCTTAGCGTTCACAGATACGCAGTATTTT. The chain recombines TRBV7-2 with TRBJ2-3; D ambiguous. V gave up 0 bases and J gave up 2 bases, with 3 bases separating them. The CDR3 is 13 amino acids. Germline CDR1 SGHTA, CDR2 FQGNSA.

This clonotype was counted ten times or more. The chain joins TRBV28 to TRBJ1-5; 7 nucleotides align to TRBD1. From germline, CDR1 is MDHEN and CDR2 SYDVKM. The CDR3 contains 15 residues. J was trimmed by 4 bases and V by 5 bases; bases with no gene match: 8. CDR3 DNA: TGTGCCAGCAGTGTAATTGGACAGGAGAATCAGCCCCAGCATTTT. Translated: CASSVIGQENQPQHF.

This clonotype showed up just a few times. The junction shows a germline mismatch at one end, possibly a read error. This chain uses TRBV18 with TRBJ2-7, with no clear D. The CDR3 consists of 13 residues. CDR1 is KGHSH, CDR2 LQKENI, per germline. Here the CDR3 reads CASSQGSSDEQYF. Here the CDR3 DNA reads TGTGCCAGCTCACAGGGCTCCTCCGACGAGCAGTACTTC.

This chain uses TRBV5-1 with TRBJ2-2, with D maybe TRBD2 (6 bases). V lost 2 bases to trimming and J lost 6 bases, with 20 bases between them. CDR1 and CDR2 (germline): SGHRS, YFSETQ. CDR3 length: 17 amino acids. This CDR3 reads CASSFYPGLGLPGELFF. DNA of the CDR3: TGCGCCAGCAGCTTTTATCCGGGACTGGGTCTTCCCGGGGAGCTGTTTTTT.

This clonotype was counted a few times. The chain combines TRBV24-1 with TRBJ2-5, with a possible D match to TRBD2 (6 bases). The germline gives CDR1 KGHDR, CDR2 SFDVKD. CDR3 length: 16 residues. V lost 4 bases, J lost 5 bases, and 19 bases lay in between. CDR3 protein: CATSDPSMGGRETQYF. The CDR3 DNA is TGTGCCACCAGTGACCCCTCGATGGGAGGACGGGAGACCCAGTACTTC.

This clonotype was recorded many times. Written as DNA, the CDR3 is TGCGCCAGCAGCTGGGGGACAGGGAACACCGGGGAGCTGTTTTTT. Its protein is CASSWGTGNTGELFF. The chain carries TRBV5-1 and TRBJ2-2, with 8 bases matching TRBD1. Germline lookup yields CDR1 SGHRS and CDR2 YFSETQ. The CDR3 sequence is 15 residues long. Trimming removed 3 bases from V and 1 base from J; junction bases left unmatched: 2.

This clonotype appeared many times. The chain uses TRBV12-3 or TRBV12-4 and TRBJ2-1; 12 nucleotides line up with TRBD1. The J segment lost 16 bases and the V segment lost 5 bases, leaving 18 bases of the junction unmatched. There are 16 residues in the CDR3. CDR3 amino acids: CASSSGTGGQNGLSFF. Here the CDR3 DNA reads TGTGCCAGCAGTAGTGGGACAGGGGGCCAGAATGGGCTCAGTTTCTTC.

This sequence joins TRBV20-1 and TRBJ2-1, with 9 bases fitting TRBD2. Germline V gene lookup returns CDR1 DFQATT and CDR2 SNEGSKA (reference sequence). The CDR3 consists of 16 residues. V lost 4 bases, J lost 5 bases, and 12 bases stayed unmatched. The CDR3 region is CSATPTGPSGNNEQFF. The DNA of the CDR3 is TGCAGTGCTACCCCAACCGGGCCTAGCGGGAACAATGAGCAGTTCTTC.

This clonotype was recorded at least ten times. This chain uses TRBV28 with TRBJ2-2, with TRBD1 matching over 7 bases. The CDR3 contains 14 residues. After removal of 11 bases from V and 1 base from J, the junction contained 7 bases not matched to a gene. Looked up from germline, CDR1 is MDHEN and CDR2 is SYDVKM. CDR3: CAAARGQNTGELFF. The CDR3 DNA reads TGTGCCGCGGCGAGGGGGCAGAACACCGGGGAGCTGTTTTTT.

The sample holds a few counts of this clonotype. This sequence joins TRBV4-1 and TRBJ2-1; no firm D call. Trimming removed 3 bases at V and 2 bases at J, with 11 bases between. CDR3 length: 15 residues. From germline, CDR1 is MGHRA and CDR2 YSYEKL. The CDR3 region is CASSHSGVPYNEQFF. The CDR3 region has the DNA TGCGCCAGCAGCCACTCTGGGGTTCCCTACAATGAGCAGTTCTTC.

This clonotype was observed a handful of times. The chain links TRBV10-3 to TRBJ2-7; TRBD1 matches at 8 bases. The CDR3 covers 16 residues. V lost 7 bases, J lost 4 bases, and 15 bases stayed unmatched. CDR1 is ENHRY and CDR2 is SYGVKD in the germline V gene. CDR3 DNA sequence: TGTGCCATCAAGGGTGACAGGGGTCTTCCCAGATACGAGCAGTACTTC. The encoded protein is CAIKGDRGLPRYEQYF.